These 29 T cell receptor beta chains share one sample of origin, sequenced in a study of blood T cell repertoires in COVID-19. Clones were sequenced by immunoSEQ multiplex PCR, and TCRdb holds only the in-frame ones, with some missing. The profile shows over 15,000 clones, 85% to 90% of them singletons. Sequenced sample: peripheral blood. The receptor set was obtained from a woman of 80 years or more with COVID-19, enrolled during active disease.

V gene TRBV5-1 combines with J gene TRBJ1-4; TRBD1 might be the D (5 bases). Germline V CDR1 and CDR2: SGHRS, YFSETQ. The V end lost 3 bases, the J end lost 8 bases, and 20 bases lay between the germline ends. The length of the CDR3 is 16 residues. CDR3 nucleotides: TGCGCCAGCAGCTCCCAGGCTAGCGGGGCGGGAGAAAAACTGTTTTTT. It yields the protein CASSSQASGAGEKLFF.

The rearrangement uses TRBV9 and TRBJ2-3; 11 bases line up with TRBD2. This CDR3 region has 17 residues. The J segment lost 2 bases and the V segment lost 3 bases, leaving 8 bases of the junction unmatched. Germline V gene sequence: CDR1 SGDLS, CDR2 YYNGEE. This CDR3 reads CASSAGTSGTFTDTQYF. CDR3 sequence (DNA): TGTGCCAGCAGCGCCGGGACTAGCGGAACCTTCACAGATACGCAGTATTTT.

The chain joins TRBV11-3 to TRBJ2-7, with no clear D. Trimming took off 5 bases at V and 7 bases at J, with 15 bases between the two ends. The CDR3 runs 13 residues. Germline V gene data show CDR1 as SGHNT and CDR2 as YENEEA. CDR3 DNA sequence: TGTGCCAGCAGCCGATCTCAGGTCGAGGAGCAGTACTTC. Its protein product is CASSRSQVEEQYF.

J is TRBJ2-3 and V is TRBV9; 9 nucleotides align to TRBD1. CDR3 length equals 14 residues. The trim removed 4 bases at V and 6 bases at J, leaving 6 bases unmatched. Germline lookup yields CDR1 SGDLS and CDR2 YYNGEE. The CDR3 coding sequence is TGTGCCAGCAGCTTCGGGACAGGGCCCGATACGCAGTATTTT. Translation: CASSFGTGPDTQYF.

The genes are TRBV4-1 and TRBJ1-6; D not resolved. The CDR3 sequence is 15 residues long. V was shortened by 6 bases and J by 9 bases, with 18 bases between the two germline ends. Germline loops: CDR1 MGHRA, CDR2 YSYEKL. CDR3: CASRLTGNEGSPLHF. The CDR3 coding sequence is TGCGCCAGCAGGCTAACCGGGAATGAGGGTTCACCCCTCCACTTT.

The gene calls are TRBV11-2 and TRBJ1-1; 9 bases align to TRBD1. The CDR3 totals 15 residues. The V segment lost 5 bases and the J segment 5 bases; nucleotides outside the gene matches: 9. The germline V gene encodes CDR1 SGHAT and CDR2 FQNNGV. The CDR3 nucleotides are TGTGCCAGCAGCCCAGACAGGGGGAGGGGGACTGAAGCTTTCTTT. Residues: CASSPDRGRGTEAFF. The full variable domain, rest sourced from reference TRBV11-2 and TRBJ1-1, is EAGVAQSPRYKIIEKRQSVAFWCNPISGHATLYWYQQILGQGPKLLIQFQNNGVVDDSQLPKDRFSAERLKGVDSTLKIQPAKLEDSAVYLCASSPDRGRGTEAFFGQGTRLTVV.

The V gene is TRBV10-3, the J gene TRBJ2-2, with 9 bases matching TRBD1. Germline V gene lookup returns CDR1 ENHRY and CDR2 SYGVKD. The CDR3 is 15 amino acids. Trimming at V came to 4 bases and at J to 5 bases, leaving 5 bases not matched to a gene. CDR3 DNA sequence: TGTGCCATCAGTGGGACAGGGGAGGTGACCGGGGAGCTGTTTTTT. Amino acid sequence: CAISGTGEVTGELFF.

The chain couples TRBV28 to TRBJ1-2; D is unresolved. The length of the CDR3 is 13 residues. Germline-derived CDR1 and CDR2 are MDHEN and SYDVKM. Trimming cost V 6 bases and J 6 bases, with 14 bases left between them. The CDR3 sequence: CASRPPLEDGYTF. The DNA for the CDR3 is TGTGCCAGCAGACCCCCTTTAGAAGATGGCTACACCTTC.

The chain combines TRBV12-3 or TRBV12-4 with TRBJ1-4; maybe TRBD1 (6 bases). V dropped 5 bases and J dropped 9 bases, with 10 bases sitting between them. This CDR3 spans 12 amino acids. The CDR3 DNA follows: TGTGCCAGCAGTCCACAGGGCAAAAAACTGTTTTTT. Amino acid sequence: CASSPQGKKLFF.

The CDR3 nucleotides read TGTGCCAGCAGCTTACCGGGGGGGAGCACTGAAGCTTTCTTT. This codes for CASSLPGGSTEAFF. The chain carries TRBV7-9 and TRBJ1-1; D might be TRBD1 (5 bases). V lost 2 bases, J lost 4 bases, and 11 bases lay in between. The germline V gene encodes CDR1 SEHNR and CDR2 FQNEAQ (reference sequence). The CDR3 has 14 residues.

V and J are TRBV12-5 and TRBJ1-5, with D unresolved. CDR1 is LGHNT, CDR2 FRNRAP, per germline. V lost 3 bases and J 9 bases, leaving 12 bases between the germline ends. The length of the CDR3 is 13 residues. CDR3 sequence: CASGFEVVWPQHF. The CDR3, as DNA: TGTGCTAGTGGTTTTGAGGTGGTCTGGCCCCAGCATTTT.

This clone has a handful of counts. The gene calls are TRBV10-3 and TRBJ1-4, with a weak D call TRBD1 (6 bases). Germline lookup yields CDR1 ENHRY and CDR2 SYGVKD. The V end lost 4 bases, the J end lost 4 bases, and 16 bases lay between the germline ends. The CDR3 is 16 residues long. As DNA, the CDR3 is TGTGCCATCAGTGCGGGCAGGGGAGCTATTAATGAAAAACTGTTTTTT. Amino acids: CAISAGRGAINEKLFF.

The chain recombines TRBV7-2 with TRBJ2-2; D is perhaps TRBD1 (5 bases). The ends were cut back, 6 bases at V and 7 bases at J, with 12 bases in the middle. The germline CDR1 and CDR2 sequences are SGHTA and FQGNSA. CDR3 length equals 13 residues. The CDR3: CASSPERGGELFF. In DNA form, the CDR3 reads TGTGCCAGCAGTCCCGAAAGGGGCGGGGAGCTGTTTTTT.

The chain carries TRBV11-3 and TRBJ1-5, with 10 bases matching TRBD1. V trimming: 11 bases; J trimming: 9 bases; junction bases outside the gene matches: 19. The CDR3 consists of 16 residues. Germline V lookup: CDR1 SGHNT, CDR2 YENEEA. The CDR3 sequence is CAGLDRGPAPNTPQHF. The CDR3 DNA is TGTGCCGGACTAGACAGGGGGCCGGCCCCTAATACGCCCCAGCATTTT.

This clone was found a few times. This chain's CDR3 is CATSRDRGSVAGYGYTF. Here the CDR3 DNA reads TGTGCCACCAGCAGAGATCGAGGGTCGGTGGCAGGATATGGCTACACCTTC. The gene calls are TRBV15 and TRBJ1-2; D ambiguous. The CDR3 has 17 residues. Germline-derived CDR1 and CDR2 are LNHNV and YYDKDF (reference sequence). Trimming stripped 0 bases from V and 5 bases from J, with 19 bases between.

In DNA form, the CDR3 reads TGTGCCACCAGTGCCGGGACTAGCGGGAATGTTGAGCAGTTCTTC. Its translation is CATSAGTSGNVEQFF. This chain links TRBV24-1 with TRBJ2-1; 13 bases match TRBD2. Trimming at V came to 5 bases and at J to 9 bases, leaving 6 bases not matched to a gene. CDR1 is KGHDR and CDR2 is SFDVKD in the germline V gene. CDR3 length equals 15 residues.

This clone was seen only once. This sequence joins TRBV7-2 and TRBJ1-5; no firm D call. Germline values: CDR1 SGHTA, CDR2 FQGNSA. The CDR3 covers 13 residues. With 3 bases removed from V and 4 bases from J, the gap between germline ends came to 7 bases. The CDR3: CASSFRQNQPQHF. The CDR3 coding sequence is TGTGCCAGCAGCTTCCGACAAAATCAGCCCCAGCATTTT.

The chain joins TRBV4-2 to TRBJ1-2; the match to TRBD1 covers 9 bases. V shed 2 bases, J shed 13 bases, and the junction held 8 bases outside the gene matches. The CDR3 covers 13 residues. Germline V CDR1 and CDR2: LGHNA, YNFKEQ. This CDR3 reads CASSQPTTGGGTF. The CDR3 coding sequence is TGTGCCAGCAGCCAACCAACCACAGGGGGCGGCACCTTC.

The V and J genes are TRBV11-3 and TRBJ2-2; TRBD1 is a possible D gene (7 bases). CDR3 length: 15 amino acids. Germline CDR1 and CDR2: SGHNT and YENEEA. V was pared by 0 bases and J by 5 bases, with 10 bases between. The CDR3 reads CASSLEQGRTGELFF. The DNA for the CDR3 is TGTGCCAGCAGCTTAGAACAGGGGAGGACCGGGGAGCTGTTTTTT.

There are a few counts of this clone. The rearrangement joins TRBV5-1 to TRBJ1-2, with a tentative D call TRBD1 (5 bases). The CDR3 length is 12 residues. V lost 0 bases to trimming and J lost 9 bases, with 9 bases between them. CDR1 SGHRS and CDR2 YFSETQ come from the germline V gene. The CDR3 reads CASSLGLGRYTF. Written as DNA, the CDR3 is TGCGCCAGCAGCTTGGGGCTGGGGCGCTACACCTTC.

V usage is TRBV6-4 and J usage is TRBJ2-1; perhaps TRBD2 as D (6 bases). This CDR3 spans 16 amino acids. Looked up from germline, CDR1 is MRHNA and CDR2 is SNTAGT. Between the trimmed V and J ends, which lost 0 bases and 5 bases, there was a span of 14 bases. DNA for the CDR3: TGTGCCAGCAGTGACTCGTTTCGGGGCGGGGACAATGAGCAGTTCTTC. Translated: CASSDSFRGGDNEQFF.

The V call is TRBV3-1 (or the pseudogene TRBV3-2), the J call TRBJ2-3; a weak D match, TRBD1 (6 bases). The CDR3 length is 19 residues. Germline V gene sequence: CDR1 LGHDT, CDR2 YNNKEL (reference sequence). V was pared by 6 bases and J by 0 bases, with 25 bases between. The CDR3 spells CASRRTPLGQRSSTDTQYF. CDR3 in DNA: TGTGCCAGCAGACGTACCCCACTTGGACAGCGATCTAGCACAGATACGCAGTATTTT.

V and J are TRBV14 and TRBJ1-2; TRBD1 matches at 8 bases. Germline V gene data show CDR1 as SGHDN and CDR2 as FVKESK. With V trimmed by 4 bases and J by 12 bases, 13 bases remained unmatched. The CDR3 contains 14 residues. The CDR3 sequence: CASSPTGTGHLDTF. The CDR3 DNA reads as TGTGCCAGCAGCCCCACCGGGACAGGCCACTTGGACACCTTC.

CDR3 nucleotides: TGTGCCAGCAGCTTATCCCGGGGCGGGGTGAGGTACGAGCAGTACTTC. Protein sequence: CASSLSRGGVRYEQYF. This chain links TRBV7-8 with TRBJ2-7; possible D gene TRBD2, 6 bases. Trimming pared 2 bases from V and 4 bases from J, leaving 18 bases between. CDR3 length: 16 residues. From germline, CDR1 is SGHVS and CDR2 FQNEAQ.

This rearrangement joins TRBV5-1 to TRBJ2-1; D may be TRBD1 (5 bases). Trimming took off 0 bases at V and 0 bases at J, with 7 bases between the two ends. The CDR3 runs to 15 residues. Per germline, CDR1 SGHRS and CDR2 YFSETQ. CDR3 sequence (DNA): TGCGCCAGCAGCTTGGGTGACAGCTCCTACAATGAGCAGTTCTTC. This sequence encodes CASSLGDSSYNEQFF. Looking up the rest from reference TRBV5-1 and TRBJ2-1 gives the full variable domain: KAGVTQTPRYLIKTRGQQVTLSCSPISGHRSVSWYQQTPGQGLQFLFEYFSETQRNKGNFPGRFSGRQFSNSRSEMNVSTLELGDSALYLCASSLGDSSYNEQFFGPGTRLTVL.

V is TRBV7-3 and J is TRBJ2-7; the match to TRBD2 covers 11 bases. Germline V gives CDR1 SGHTA, CDR2 FQGTGA. The V and J ends lost 0 bases and 0 bases, in that order; junction bases with no gene match: 13. This CDR3 comprises 20 residues. CDR3 residues: CASSLTGICRGLAVSYEQYF. The DNA for the CDR3 is TGTGCCAGCAGCTTAACGGGTATTTGCAGGGGACTAGCGGTCTCCTACGAGCAGTACTTC.

This chain joins TRBV4-2 and TRBJ2-1; D is ambiguous. V lost 3 bases to trimming and J lost 10 bases, with 13 bases between them. The CDR3 extends over 13 amino acids. Germline V gene sequence: CDR1 LGHNA, CDR2 YNFKEQ. As DNA, the CDR3 is TGTGCCAGCAGCCACCCTCGAATCGAGGAGCAGTTCTTC. Protein: CASSHPRIEEQFF.

The V gene is TRBV9, the J gene TRBJ2-2; 7 bases are shared with TRBD1. The junction had 1 base not matched to a gene; V was cut back by 2 bases and J by 3 bases. This CDR3 has 14 amino acids. Germline V gene data show CDR1 as SGDLS and CDR2 as YYNGEE. DNA for the CDR3: TGTGCCAGCAGCGTTACAGGGGACACCGGGGAGCTGTTTTTT. As protein: CASSVTGDTGELFF. Based on the CDR3 plus reference TRBV9 and TRBJ2-2, the full variable domain is DSGVTQTPKHLITATGQRVTLRCSPRSGDLSVYWYQQSLDQGLQFLIQYYNGEERAKGNILERFSAQQFPDLHSELNLSSLELGDSALYFCASSVTGDTGELFFGEGSRLTVL.

This clone was counted once. The V and J genes are TRBV6-5 and TRBJ2-5; the D is unclear. V shed 6 bases and J shed 4 bases, with 12 bases lying between them. From germline, CDR1 is MNHEY and CDR2 SVGAGI. This CDR3 comprises 13 residues. The CDR3 here is CASSRDQAETQYF. For the CDR3, the DNA is TGTGCCAGCAGCCGCGACCAGGCAGAGACCCAGTACTTC.